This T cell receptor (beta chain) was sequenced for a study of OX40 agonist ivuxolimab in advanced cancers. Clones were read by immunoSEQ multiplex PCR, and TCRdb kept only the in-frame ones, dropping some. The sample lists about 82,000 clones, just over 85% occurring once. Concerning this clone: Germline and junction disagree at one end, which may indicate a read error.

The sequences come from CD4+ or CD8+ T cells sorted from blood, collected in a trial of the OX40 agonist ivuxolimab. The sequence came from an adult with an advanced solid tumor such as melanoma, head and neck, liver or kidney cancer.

The DNA of the CDR3 is TGTGCTAGCAGCCGGGGGGTAGAAGAGACCCAGTACTTC. It codes for CASSRGVEETQYF. This chain connects TRBV7-7 to TRBJ2-5, with 7 bases fitting TRBD2. The CDR3 runs 13 residues. The germline CDR1 and CDR2 sequences are SSHAT and FNYEAQ (reference sequence). Variable domain in full (rest from reference TRBV7-7 and TRBJ2-5): GAGVSQSPRYKVTKRGQDVTLRCDPISSHATLYWYQQALGQGPEFLTYFNYEAQPDKSGLPSDRFSAERPEGSISTLTIQRTEQRDSAMYRCASSRGVEETQYFGPGTRLLVL.